These 28 T cell receptor beta chains were all obtained from the same sample, sequenced in a study of identical twins. TCRdb fed the 5' RACE reads into MiXCR, producing one record per CDR3 protein. This table holds 600,000 to 700,000 distinct CDR3 sequences, around 21% found once. This same sample was also taken into another study, of T cells expressing NK-cell markers.

Sequencing used PBMCs. The receptor set was obtained from a woman between 18 and 29 years old in good health.

This clonotype was detected a few times. This chain links TRBV29-1 with TRBJ1-2, with 9 bases lining up with TRBD1. J was trimmed by 2 bases and V by 6 bases; bases with no gene match: 4. The CDR3 is 13 residues long. CDR1 and CDR2 from the germline V gene are SQVTM and ANQGSEA. CDR3: CSVYGQGNYGYTF. CDR3 sequence (DNA): TGCAGCGTGTACGGACAGGGGAACTATGGCTACACCTTC.

The gene calls are TRBV19 and TRBJ2-7, with D perhaps TRBD1 (7 bases). The CDR3 runs to 14 residues. Germline values: CDR1 LNHDA, CDR2 SQIVND (reference sequence). The germline V and J ends were trimmed by 4 bases and 3 bases, with 13 bases remaining between them. CDR3 sequence reads: CASSNPQGGYEQYF. The DNA for the CDR3 is TGTGCCAGTAGTAACCCTCAGGGGGGCTACGAGCAGTACTTC.

This clonotype was seen a few times. The chain joins TRBV12-3 or TRBV12-4 to TRBJ1-2; D remains ambiguous. The length of the CDR3 is 12 residues. V shed 7 bases and J shed 4 bases, with 10 bases lying between them. In DNA, the CDR3 is TGTGCCAGCACGCAGGCCTCCTATGGCTACACCTTC. Translated: CASTQASYGYTF.

There are a few counts of this clonotype. The CDR3 nucleotides read TGTGCCAGCAGCTTGGGAGGAGGAAATCAGAATTCACCCCTCCACTTT. Encoded protein: CASSLGGGNQNSPLHF. The J gene is TRBJ1-6, the V gene TRBV11-2; D remains ambiguous. This CDR3 is built from 16 residues. CDR1 is SGHAT and CDR2 is FQNNGV in the germline V gene. The V end lost 3 bases, the J end lost 7 bases, and 16 bases lay between the germline ends.

This clonotype was seen once. In nucleotides, the CDR3 is TGTGCCAGCAGCCCCCGTCGGGACACAATCCCCTCCGATACGCAGTATTTT. Its translation: CASSPRRDTIPSDTQYF. V and J are TRBV28 and TRBJ2-3; the D gene is possibly TRBD1 (6 bases). CDR3 length equals 17 residues. V gave up 6 bases and J gave up 6 bases, with 25 bases separating them. CDR1 and CDR2 from the germline V gene are MDHEN and SYDVKM.

This chain connects TRBV13 to TRBJ2-7; the D gene is possibly TRBD2 (5 bases). V shed 4 bases and J shed 2 bases, with 15 bases lying between them. CDR1 is PRHDT, CDR2 FYEKMQ, per germline (reference sequence). The CDR3 totals 15 residues. CDR3 sequence: CASSSRTVRAYEQYF. The CDR3 bases are TGTGCCAGCAGCTCCCGGACTGTACGTGCCTACGAGCAGTACTTC.

This clonotype showed up many times. The rearrangement uses TRBV9 and TRBJ2-1; maybe TRBD2 (6 bases). V shed 3 bases and J shed 6 bases, with 13 bases lying between them. Germline V gene lookup returns CDR1 SGDLS and CDR2 YYNGEE. The CDR3 is made up of 14 amino acids. The CDR3 DNA reads TGTGCCAGCAGCGCCCGCCCGCGGGGCAATGAGCAGTTCTTC. The encoded protein is CASSARPRGNEQFF.

This clonotype has only a few counts. The V and J genes are TRBV5-5 and TRBJ2-1; TRBD2 matches at 8 bases. J lost 7 bases, V lost 2 bases, and 8 bases had no gene match. Germline CDR1 SGHKS, CDR2 YYEKEE (reference sequence). The CDR3 is 15 amino acids. DNA for the CDR3: TGTGCCAGCAGCTTTCGAGCGGGAGAGGGAAATGAGCAGTTCTTC. This translates into CASSFRAGEGNEQFF.

The chain is built from TRBV10-3 and TRBJ2-7; TRBD2 matches at 7 bases. The CDR3 runs 13 residues. V shed 6 bases, J shed 2 bases, and the junction held 4 bases outside the gene matches. The germline V gene has CDR1 ENHRY and CDR2 SYGVKD. This chain's CDR3 is CAIRAGDAYEQYF. The DNA of the CDR3 is TGTGCCATCAGGGCGGGGGACGCCTACGAGCAGTACTTC.

The rearrangement uses TRBV6-6 and TRBJ2-7; D unresolved. V was pared by 4 bases and J by 2 bases, with 9 bases between. Germline V gene lookup returns CDR1 MNHNY and CDR2 SVGAGI (reference sequence). The CDR3 is 13 residues long. The CDR3 here is CASSSSKTYEQYF. DNA for the CDR3: TGTGCCAGCAGTTCGAGCAAGACCTACGAGCAGTACTTC.

The chain is built from TRBV6-6 and TRBJ2-7, with D tentatively TRBD2 (6 bases). The CDR3 loop spans 13 amino acids. The V gene lost 7 bases and the J gene lost 0 bases, with 10 bases spanning the gap. Looked up from germline, CDR1 is MNHNY and CDR2 is SVGAGI (reference sequence). The CDR3 coding sequence is TGTGCCAGCAAGACCGGGAGCTCCTACGAGCAGTACTTC. Translation: CASKTGSSYEQYF.

This clonotype appeared many times. This chain joins TRBV7-9 and TRBJ2-2; D gene uncertain. The CDR3 runs to 13 residues. Per the germline V gene, CDR1 is SEHNR and CDR2 is FQNEAQ (reference sequence). V was cut by 1 base and J by 5 bases, with 5 bases left in between. Written as DNA, the CDR3 is TGTGCCAGCAGCTTAGAGGGAACCGGGGAGCTGTTTTTT. Amino acids: CASSLEGTGELFF. Looking up the rest from reference TRBV7-9 and TRBJ2-2 gives the full variable domain: DTGVSQNPRHKITKRGQNVTFRCDPISEHNRLYWYRQTLGQGPEFLTYFQNEAQLEKSRLLSDRFSAERPKGSFSTLEIQRTEQGDSAMYLCASSLEGTGELFFGEGSRLTVL.

J is TRBJ1-2 and V is TRBV20-1; 7 bases are a match to TRBD1. Germline CDR1 and CDR2: DFQATT and SNEGSKA (reference sequence). J gave up 5 bases and V 3 bases, and 15 bases lay outside the gene matches. This CDR3 is 16 amino acids long. The CDR3 DNA reads as TGCAGTGCTAGTGGAACTCAGGGGGATGAACGGTATGGCTACACCTTC. Translation: CSASGTQGDERYGYTF.

This clonotype was observed a few times. This chain joins TRBV7-9 and TRBJ1-1; D remains unclear. The CDR3 totals 16 residues. Trimming pared 1 base from V and 4 bases from J, leaving 16 bases between. CDR1 is SEHNR and CDR2 is FQNEAQ in the germline V gene (reference sequence). The DNA for the CDR3 is TGTGCCAGCAGCTTAGAGGGTCGATCCCCGCTCACTGAAGCTTTCTTT. It translates to CASSLEGRSPLTEAFF.

This clonotype was seen only a few times. The chain joins TRBV6-5 to TRBJ2-7; no clear D gene. In germline, CDR1 is MNHEY, CDR2 SVGAGI. V shed 0 bases and J shed 5 bases, with 20 bases lying between them. The CDR3 contains 17 residues. CDR3 sequence: CASSYSLGPEVIDEQYF. CDR3 bases: TGTGCCAGCAGTTACTCGCTTGGTCCCGAGGTTATCGACGAGCAGTACTTC.

This clonotype has only a few counts. This chain joins TRBV10-3 and TRBJ2-7; 7 nucleotides align to TRBD1. The length of the CDR3 is 15 residues. J was trimmed by 7 bases and V by 6 bases; bases with no gene match: 15. From germline, CDR1 is ENHRY and CDR2 SYGVKD. The CDR3 here is CAISVNSPGQQEQYF. The CDR3 DNA reads TGTGCCATCAGCGTCAATTCCCCGGGACAGCAGGAGCAGTACTTC.

DNA of the CDR3: TGCGCCAGCAGTGGGGGCGATAGCAATCAGCCCCAGCATTTT. Its protein product is CASSGGDSNQPQHF. V usage is TRBV5-1 and J usage is TRBJ1-5; D perhaps matches TRBD1 (6 bases). CDR1 is SGHRS, CDR2 YFSETQ, per germline. V gave up 5 bases and J gave up 0 bases, with 9 bases separating them. The CDR3 totals 14 residues.

The rearrangement links TRBV5-1 to TRBJ2-5; the match to TRBD2 covers 12 bases. This CDR3 spans 16 amino acids. With 1 base clipped from V and 1 base from J, the junction kept 2 bases outside the gene matches. Germline V gene lookup returns CDR1 SGHRS and CDR2 YFSETQ. For the CDR3, the DNA is TGCGCCAGCAGCTTGAGGACTAGCGGGATCCAAGAGACCCAGTACTTC. It is translated as CASSLRTSGIQETQYF.

This clonotype was seen at least ten times. The gene calls are TRBV11-3 and TRBJ2-5; D possibly matches TRBD1 or TRBD2 (5 bases each). This CDR3 has 13 residues. Germline assignment: CDR1 SGHNT and CDR2 YENEEA. V lost 5 bases and J lost 4, with 11 bases in between. The CDR3 DNA is TGTGCCAGCAGCCCGACGGGGCCAGAGACCCAGTACTTC. Residues: CASSPTGPETQYF.

The table lists this clonotype with a few counts. The rearrangement links TRBV20-1 to TRBJ2-5; possible D gene TRBD2, 6 bases. The germline gives CDR1 DFQATT, CDR2 SNEGSKA (reference sequence). CDR3 length: 14 amino acids. Trimming shortened V by 3 bases and J by 1 base, and 12 bases separated the two germline ends. The CDR3 loop reads CSARRDSLQETQYF. CDR3 nucleotide sequence: TGCAGTGCTAGGAGGGACTCCCTCCAAGAGACCCAGTACTTC.

The sample holds a few counts of this clonotype. This chain uses TRBV9 with TRBJ1-1; a possible D gene is TRBD1 (6 bases). CDR1 is SGDLS, CDR2 YYNGEE, per germline. The CDR3 runs to 13 residues. Between the trimmed V and J ends, which lost 4 bases and 11 bases, there was a span of 18 bases. The chain's CDR3 is CASSPGGRTTAFF. CDR3 DNA sequence: TGTGCCAGCAGCCCTGGGGGCCGAACGACGGCTTTCTTT. Drawing the rest from reference TRBV9 and TRBJ1-1, the complete variable domain is DSGVTQTPKHLITATGQRVTLRCSPRSGDLSVYWYQQSLDQGLQFLIQYYNGEERAKGNILERFSAQQFPDLHSELNLSSLELGDSALYFCASSPGGRTTAFFGQGTRLTVV.

This clonotype was found a few times. This chain connects TRBV4-3 to TRBJ2-2; D tentatively fits TRBD1 or TRBD2 (5 bases each). Trimming left V 1 base short and J 8 bases short, with 17 bases between. The CDR3 extends over 16 amino acids. Germline-derived CDR1 and CDR2 are LGHNA and YSLEER. The CDR3, as DNA: TGCGCCAGCAGCCAAGCCCGGACTCTTTGGGGGGGGGAGCTGTTTTTT. Protein sequence: CASSQARTLWGGELFF.

The rearrangement joins TRBV12-3 or TRBV12-4 to TRBJ1-4, with no clear D. V shed 8 bases and J shed 0 bases, with 1 base lying between them. This CDR3 has 11 residues. For the CDR3, the DNA is TGTGCCAGCCCAACTAATGAAAAACTGTTTTTT. Its protein is CASPTNEKLFF.

The V and J genes are TRBV7-9 and TRBJ1-6; 7 bases are shared with TRBD1. V lost 5 bases to trimming and J lost 6 bases; unmatched junction nucleotides: 7. The CDR3 is 15 residues long. The germline CDR1 and CDR2 sequences are SEHNR and FQNEAQ (reference sequence). CDR3 sequence: CASSKRDSPNSPLHF. The CDR3 DNA reads TGTGCCAGCAGCAAAAGGGACAGTCCTAATTCACCCCTCCACTTT. Combining the CDR3 with reference TRBV7-9 and TRBJ1-6 gives the whole variable domain DTGVSQNPRHKITKRGQNVTFRCDPISEHNRLYWYRQTLGQGPEFLTYFQNEAQLEKSRLLSDRFSAERPKGSFSTLEIQRTEQGDSAMYLCASSKRDSPNSPLHFGNGTRLTVT.

The chain carries TRBV24-1 and TRBJ2-3; 9 bases are shared with TRBD2. This CDR3 spans 17 amino acids. V dropped 1 base and J dropped 2; count of bases not matched to a gene: 6. The germline V gene encodes CDR1 KGHDR and CDR2 SFDVKD. This chain's CDR3 is CATSDFGGGAVTDTQYF. Here the CDR3 DNA reads TGTGCCACCAGTGATTTTGGCGGGGGGGCCGTCACAGATACGCAGTATTTT.

This clonotype was counted at least ten times. The genes are TRBV11-2 and TRBJ1-2; D is ambiguous. Germline CDR1 and CDR2: SGHAT and FQNNGV. CDR3 length: 12 residues. V was pared by 1 base and J by 7 bases, with 7 bases between. The CDR3 protein is CASSLVRGGYTF. CDR3 sequence (DNA): TGTGCCAGCAGCTTAGTACGGGGTGGCTACACCTTC.

This clonotype was seen a few times. This rearrangement joins TRBV6-1 to TRBJ2-5, with a weak D call TRBD1 (6 bases). Germline V gives CDR1 MNHNS, CDR2 SASEGT. V shed 6 bases and J shed 7 bases, with 18 bases lying between them. The CDR3 runs to 14 residues. The CDR3 region has the DNA TGTGCCAGCAGCCGGACAGTTGGGATGAGGACCCAGTACTTC. Its translation: CASSRTVGMRTQYF.

The V and J genes are TRBV6-5 and TRBJ2-5; no clear D gene. The CDR3 sequence is 13 residues long. V lost 6 bases and J lost 1, with 9 bases in between. Germline CDR1 reads MNHEY; CDR2 reads SVGAGI. CDR3 nucleotides: TGTGCCAGCAGATACACAGCCCAAGAGACCCAGTACTTC. It codes for CASRYTAQETQYF.